Listed below are T cell receptor beta chains from one sample, sequenced in a study of blood T cell repertoires in COVID-19. Here immunoSEQ multiplex PCR was the method, and the copy in TCRdb shows in-frame clones only, minus some. The sample consists of under 70,000 clones, approximately 92% of them appearing once. Specimen: peripheral blood. All receptors come from a human donor with active COVID-19. The donor label of this sample is uncertain. CDR3s include the opening cysteine and the closing phenylalanine or tryptophan. D genes are given only for firm matches. Clone size is given for some rows only: seen once, a few or many times, or a class if the clone is expanded.

D	J	V	length	size	DNA	CDR3
NA	TRBJ2-7	TRBV5-1	11	NA	TGCGCCAGCAGCGGCCCGGGGGAGCAGTACTTC	CASSGPGEQYF
NA	TRBJ2-1	TRBV19	15	NA	TGTGCCAGTAGCTTACAGGGAGGGTCCTACAATGAGCAGTTCTTC	CASSLQGGSYNEQFF
TRBD1	TRBJ2-1	TRBV5-4	15	NA	TGTGCCAGCAGCTCCGGGACAGGGGATTACAATGAGCAGTTCTTC	CASSSGTGDYNEQFF
NA	TRBJ2-2	TRBV5-6	13	NA	TGTGCCAGCAGCTCCCAGTGGACCGGGGAGCTGTTTTTT	CASSSQWTGELFF
NA	TRBJ2-2	TRBV6-2/TRBV6-3	16	NA	TGTGCCAGCAGTTACTCGGAGACAGAAAACACCGGGGAGCTGTTTTTT	CASSYSETENTGELFF
TRBD1	TRBJ2-5	TRBV4-1	15	NA	TGCGCCAGCAGCCGAACGACAGGGATGGGCGAGACCCAGTACTTC	CASSRTTGMGETQYF
NA	TRBJ1-1	TRBV29-1	11	NA	TGCAGCGGACTTGGAATCACTGAAGCTTTCTTT	CSGLGITEAFF
TRBD1	TRBJ2-1	TRBV7-2	15	NA	TGTGCCAGCAGCTTAAGTCAGGGGGCGTATAGTGAGCAGTTCTTC	CASSLSQGAYSEQFF
TRBD1	TRBJ2-7	TRBV11-3	12	NA	TGTGCCAGCAGCAAGACAGGGCTCGAGCAGTACTTC	CASSKTGLEQYF
TRBD1	TRBJ1-2	TRBV27	12	NA	TGTGCCAGCAGTCGACAGGGCTATGGCTACACCTTC	CASSRQGYGYTF
TRBD2	TRBJ2-2	TRBV9	13	NA	TGTGCCACGGGAGGGGAAAACTCCGGGGAGCTGTTTTTT	CATGGENSGELFF
NA	TRBJ1-4	TRBV30	14	few	TGTGCCTGGAGTGTACCCAGATTCAATGAAAAACTGTTTTTT	CAWSVPRFNEKLFF
NA	TRBJ1-1	TRBV6-6	14	NA	TGTGCCAGCAGTTACTCGCGGGTGAACACTGAAGCTTTCTTT	CASSYSRVNTEAFF
NA	TRBJ1-1	TRBV15	19	NA	TGTGCCACCAGCAGAGATCTCAGGGTCGCGGGAGCATCGAACACTGAAGCTTTCTTT	CATSRDLRVAGASNTEAFF
TRBD2	TRBJ2-3	TRBV5-4	16	NA	TGTGCCAGCAGTCCTATGGGTAGCGGGGGGGCCGGTACGCAGTATTTT	CASSPMGSGGAGTQYF
NA	TRBJ1-1	TRBV5-1	14	NA	TGCGCCAGCAGCTCCTGGGGGGGGTCCACTGAAGCTTTCTTT	CASSSWGGSTEAFF
NA	TRBJ2-7	TRBV9	14	once	TGTGCCAGCAGCGTAGGAGGGAGCTCCTACGAGCAGTACTTC	CASSVGGSSYEQYF
NA	TRBJ1-2	TRBV7-9	14	few	TGTGCCAGCAGTCCACCCGGGACACGCTATGGCTACACCTTC	CASSPPGTRYGYTF
NA	TRBJ1-5	TRBV12-5	16	NA	TGTGCTAGTGGTAAACAGGGTGGGAGAGGCAATCAGCCCCAGCATTTT	CASGKQGGRGNQPQHF
NA	TRBJ2-7	TRBV5-4	13	NA	TGTGCCAGCAGCGCCAGTGGGGCGTGGGAGCAGTACTTC	CASSASGAWEQYF
NA	TRBJ1-6	TRBV9	14	NA	TGTGCCAGCAGCGTAGCAGGGGCGCTTTCACCCCTCCACTTT	CASSVAGALSPLHF
TRBD1	TRBJ2-7	TRBV27	13	NA	TGTGCCAGCAGTCGGGACAGACCCTACGAGCAGTACTTC	CASSRDRPYEQYF
NA	TRBJ2-1	TRBV18	13	NA	TGTGCCAGCTCACCAGTCGTATACAATGAGCAGTTCTTC	CASSPVVYNEQFF
NA	TRBJ1-4	TRBV18	14	NA	TGTGCCAGCTCACCACCTTCGGGGGGTGAAAAACTGTTTTTT	CASSPPSGGEKLFF
NA	TRBJ2-7	TRBV11-2	13	NA	TGTGCCAGCATGGCGGGATTGGAGTACGAGCAGTACTTC	CASMAGLEYEQYF
NA	TRBJ2-7	TRBV24-1	14	NA	TGTGCCACCAGTGATCCAGGGACAAGCTACGAGCAGTACTTC	CATSDPGTSYEQYF
NA	TRBJ2-3	TRBV28	14	once	TGTGCCAGCAGTTTATATTCCCCGGCAGATACGCAGTATTTT	CASSLYSPADTQYF
NA	TRBJ2-3	TRBV21-1	15	NA	TGTGCCAGCTGCCACGGGGGACCTAGCACAGATACGCAGTATTTT	CASCHGGPSTDTQYF
NA	TRBJ2-6	TRBV10-3	18	NA	TGTGCCATCACCCCCAGGGACACGCATAACTCTGGGGCCAACGTCCTGACTTTC	CAITPRDTHNSGANVLTF
NA	TRBJ2-7	TRBV2	16	NA	TGTGCCAGCAGTGATCGGGGTCTACCTCTTGATTACGAGCAGTACTTC	CASSDRGLPLDYEQYF
TRBD2	TRBJ2-5	TRBV7-7	14	NA	TGTGCTAGCAGCCTACTGACTAGCCTGGAGACCCAGTACTTC	CASSLLTSLETQYF
NA	TRBJ1-2	TRBV5-1	13	NA	TGCGCCAGCAGCCCGGGACACAACTATGGCTACACCTTC	CASSPGHNYGYTF
NA	TRBJ1-5	TRBV5-6	14	NA	TGTGCCAGCAGCTTGGGCGGGGAGGATAAGCCCCAGCATTTT	CASSLGGEDKPQHF
NA	TRBJ1-3	TRBV19	14	NA	TGTGCCAGTAGTAGAGGGGGCTCTGGAAACACCATATATTTT	CASSRGGSGNTIYF
NA	TRBJ1-2	TRBV10-2	14	NA	TGCGCCAGCAGAGAGTCGACAGTAATCGGTGGCTACACCTTC	CASRESTVIGGYTF
NA	TRBJ2-2	TRBV9	17	NA	TGTGCCAGCAGCGTAGCGACGGACGGGAGAAACACCGGGGAGCTGTTTTTT	CASSVATDGRNTGELFF
NA	TRBJ1-5	TRBV18	14	NA	TGTGCCAGCTCAGAGGTCCGTAGCAATCAGCCCCAGCATTTT	CASSEVRSNQPQHF
TRBD1	TRBJ2-2	TRBV9	16	NA	TGTGCCAGCAGCCTCTACGCAGGGGGTGGGACCGGGGAGCTGTTTTTT	CASSLYAGGGTGELFF
TRBD2	TRBJ2-1	TRBV11-2	16	NA	TGTGCCAGCAGCCCCCGCGGGACTAGCGGGCGGAATGAGCAGTTCTTC	CASSPRGTSGRNEQFF
NA	TRBJ1-3	TRBV7-3	14	NA	TGTGCCAGCAGCTCAGGCCTCTCTGGAAACACCATATATTTT	CASSSGLSGNTIYF